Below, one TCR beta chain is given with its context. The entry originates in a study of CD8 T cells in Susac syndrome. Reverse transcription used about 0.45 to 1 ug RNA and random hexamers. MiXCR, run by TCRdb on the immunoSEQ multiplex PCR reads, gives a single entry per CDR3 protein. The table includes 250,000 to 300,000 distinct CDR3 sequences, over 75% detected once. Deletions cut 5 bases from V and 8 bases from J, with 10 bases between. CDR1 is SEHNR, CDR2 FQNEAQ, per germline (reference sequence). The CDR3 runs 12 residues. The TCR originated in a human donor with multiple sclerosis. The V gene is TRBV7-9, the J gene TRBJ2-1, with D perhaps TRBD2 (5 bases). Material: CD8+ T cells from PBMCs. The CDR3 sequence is CASSHWGDEQFF. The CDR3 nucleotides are TGTGCCAGCAGCCATTGGGGAGATGAGCAGTTCTTC.